One sample yielded the 14 T cell receptor beta chains listed below, sequenced in a study of shared clonotypes between healthy human individuals. Sequencing was performed with immunoSEQ multiplex PCR; in TCRdb, only in-frame clones are kept and a portion is missing. The table shows fewer than 400,000 clones, with around 74% occurring only once. Sequencing was done on a sample of memory CD4+ T cells sorted from blood. Noted subset: CD45RA-negative fraction. These TCRs come from a man under 40 in good health.

The count of this clone is one. The rearrangement joins TRBV7-9 to TRBJ2-2; tentative D call: TRBD1 (6 bases). Per germline, CDR1 SEHNR and CDR2 FQNEAQ (reference sequence). The CDR3 has 15 residues. V was shortened by 3 bases and J by 6 bases, with 14 bases between the two germline ends. As DNA, the CDR3 is TGTGCCAGCAGCTTGCCGGGACACCCGGCCGGGGAGCTGTTTTTT. Translating gives CASSLPGHPAGELFF. Full variable domain (missing parts from reference TRBV7-9 and TRBJ2-2): DTGVSQNPRHKITKRGQNVTFRCDPISEHNRLYWYRQTLGQGPEFLTYFQNEAQLEKSRLLSDRFSAERPKGSFSTLEIQRTEQGDSAMYLCASSLPGHPAGELFFGEGSRLTVL.

Ten or more counts support this clone. The chain employs TRBV7-2 and TRBJ2-2; D gene uncertain. Trimming pared 0 bases from V and 4 bases from J, leaving 12 bases between. Germline V gene sequence: CDR1 SGHTA, CDR2 FQGNSA. The length of the CDR3 is 16 residues. The CDR3 here is CASSLAGSSSTGELFF. The CDR3 nucleotides read TGTGCCAGCAGCTTAGCGGGTTCTAGTAGCACCGGGGAGCTGTTTTTT.

The rearrangement links TRBV18 to TRBJ1-3, with D uncertain. CDR3 length: 16 amino acids. CDR1 and CDR2 from the germline V gene are KGHSH and LQKENI. Trimming left V 0 bases short and J 0 bases short, with 9 bases between. This CDR3 is CASSPPSASSGNTIYF. The CDR3 DNA sequence: TGTGCCAGCTCACCACCCTCGGCTTCCTCTGGAAACACCATATATTTT.

The gene calls are TRBV18 and TRBJ2-7; D not certain. The CDR3 length is 16 residues. Deletions cut 3 bases from V and 4 bases from J, with 19 bases between. Germline V gene data show CDR1 as KGHSH and CDR2 as LQKENI. CDR3 in DNA: TGTGCCAGCTCACCTACAATCGTTCGTGACGGGTACGAGCAGTACTTC. It is translated as CASSPTIVRDGYEQYF.

This clone was seen only a few times. The V and J genes are TRBV28 and TRBJ2-7; D perhaps matches TRBD2 (6 bases). Germline V lookup: CDR1 MDHEN, CDR2 SYDVKM. This CDR3 region has 15 residues. V was shortened by 5 bases and J by 5 bases, with 19 bases between the two germline ends. CDR3 loop: CASSPPGLAGHEQYF. The CDR3, as DNA: TGTGCCAGCAGTCCTCCGGGACTGGCGGGCCACGAGCAGTACTTC.

The J gene is TRBJ2-3, the V gene TRBV4-1; 12 bases fit TRBD2. With V trimmed by 6 bases and J by 2 bases, 9 bases remained unmatched. The CDR3 is made up of 17 amino acids. Germline V lookup: CDR1 MGHRA, CDR2 YSYEKL. CDR3 in amino acids: CASRLAGGRRNTDTQYF. CDR3 nucleotides: TGCGCCAGCAGGCTAGCGGGAGGGAGAAGAAACACAGATACGCAGTATTTT.

The rearrangement joins TRBV30 to TRBJ1-1; no definite D call. This CDR3 has 13 residues. Per the germline V gene, CDR1 is GTSNPN and CDR2 is SVGIG (reference sequence). Trimming removed 4 bases from V and 5 bases from J, with 14 bases in between. The CDR3 sequence: CAWTPARFTEAFF. The CDR3 DNA sequence: TGTGCCTGGACGCCTGCGAGGTTTACTGAAGCTTTCTTT.

The genes are TRBV7-2 and TRBJ2-7; 10 bases are shared with TRBD2. Losses at the gene ends were 6 bases for V and 2 bases for J; bases not matched to a gene: 4. The CDR3 loop spans 14 amino acids. Germline V gene lookup returns CDR1 SGHTA and CDR2 FQGNSA. CDR3 sequence reads: CASSPTSGPYEQYF. Written as DNA, the CDR3 is TGTGCCAGCAGTCCGACTAGCGGGCCCTACGAGCAGTACTTC.

This chain connects TRBV2 to TRBJ2-7; TRBD1 agrees at 8 bases. The germline gives CDR1 SNHLY, CDR2 FYNNEI. This CDR3 has 14 residues. Trimming took 4 bases from V and 0 from J; bases not matched to a gene: 2. This chain's CDR3 is CASSGQGPSYEQYF. The CDR3 DNA sequence: TGTGCCAGCAGTGGACAGGGGCCCTCCTACGAGCAGTACTTC. Full variable domain (outside the CDR3, taken from reference TRBV2 and TRBJ2-7): EPEVTQTPSHQVTQMGQEVILRCVPISNHLYFYWYRQILGQKVEFLVSFYNNEISEKSEIFDDQFSVERPDGSNFTLKIRSTKLEDSAMYFCASSGQGPSYEQYFGPGTRLTVT.

The CDR3 DNA sequence: TGTGCCAGCAGCTTGGGGCGACTAGCGGGAGGTGAGCAGTTCTTC. It is translated as CASSLGRLAGGEQFF. The chain carries TRBV11-2 and TRBJ2-1; 13 positions agree with TRBD2. In germline, CDR1 is SGHAT, CDR2 FQNNGV. V lost 3 bases to trimming and J lost 9 bases; unmatched junction nucleotides: 5. There are 15 residues in the CDR3.

The chain uses TRBV11-2 and TRBJ1-3; 7 nucleotides align to TRBD1. J lost 4 bases, V lost 8 bases, and 5 bases had no gene match. The CDR3 has 13 amino acids. Germline CDR1 is SGHAT and CDR2 is FQNNGV. CDR3 loop: CASRDSWGNTIYF. As DNA, the CDR3 is TGTGCCAGCCGGGACAGCTGGGGAAACACCATATATTTT.

The chain links TRBV11-2 to TRBJ2-3, with 13 positions matching TRBD2. Germline loops: CDR1 SGHAT, CDR2 FQNNGV. This CDR3 has 16 amino acids. V was pared by 5 bases and J by 2 bases, with 4 bases of the junction left unmatched. The CDR3 sequence: CASSKGLAGLTDTQYF. The CDR3 DNA reads TGTGCCAGCAGCAAGGGACTAGCGGGGCTCACAGATACGCAGTATTTT.

The CDR3 coding sequence is TGCACCAGCAGCCTGAAGGACAATCGATTCACTTCCTACAATGAGCAGTTCTTC. The encoded protein is CTSSLKDNRFTSYNEQFF. The V call is TRBV1, the J call TRBJ2-1; the table names TRBD1, a call not compared with the DNA. TRBV1 is given as a pseudogene. The CDR3 spans 18 residues.

This clone was seen a few times. The chain is built from TRBV7-8 and TRBJ1-4; D ambiguous. Germline CDR1 reads SGHVS; CDR2 reads FQNEAQ. V was clipped by 1 base and J by 4 bases, with 7 bases between them. The length of the CDR3 is 14 residues. CDR3 amino acids: CASSLGGNNEKLFF. The CDR3 DNA reads TGTGCCAGCAGCTTAGGCGGAAATAATGAAAAACTGTTTTTT.